This TCR beta chain was retrieved from a study of cytomegalovirus exposure and HLA in healthy donors. A word on this clone: Its specificity is unknown.

General study points: Generally TCR sequences proved uncommon, though certain public TCRs appeared in numerous donors. Researchers catalogued 150 or so TCR beta chains as cytomegalovirus-associated.

V was pared by 0 bases and J by 4 bases, with 12 bases between. The CDR3 runs 15 residues. The germline CDR1 and CDR2 sequences are LGHNA and YSLEER. The protocol was immunoSEQ multiplex PCR, while the TCRdb copy is restricted to in-frame clones and leaves out a portion. In the table there are 130,000 or so clones, just under 90% of which are singletons. This rearrangement joins TRBV4-3 to TRBJ2-5; a weak D match, TRBD2 (6 bases). Sequencing input: PBMCs. This clonotype was obtained from a man aged 25-45 years in good health and CMV-seronegative. The CDR3 DNA sequence: TGCGCCAGCAGCCAAGAGATTGGGAGGCGAGAGACCCAGTACTTC. Its translation: CASSQEIGRRETQYF.